The entry that follows covers one T cell receptor beta chain sequence. The antigen is not known. This table comes from immunoSEQ multiplex PCR, and its TCRdb copy is limited to in-frame clones, with some not included. Of tens of thousands of clones listed, around 73% are singletons. With the ViraFEST assay, the study expanded antigen-specific CD4+ T cells using viral peptide pools, then sequenced them. Upon completion of 10 to 11 days in culture, CD4+ T cells were isolated. Two-dose vaccination with either BNT162b2 or mRNA-1273 was given to the participants. The authors replaced half the medium with IL-2 medium on days 3 and 7. This record belongs to a study of vaccination effects on CD4 cells after COVID-19. The receptor comes from a human donor who received a COVID-19 vaccine. Sequencing was performed on CD4+ T cells from PBMCs cultured with HCoV-229E spike peptides, taken after COVID-19 vaccination.

In nucleotides, the CDR3 is TGTGCCTGCGGGCGGGACTGGGAAGAGACCCAGTACTTC. Translating gives CACGRDWEETQYF. The chain links TRBV6-5 to TRBJ2-5; the D gene is possibly TRBD2 (6 bases). The V end was cut by 11 bases, the J end by 3 bases, with 16 bases between. The length of the CDR3 is 13 residues. Germline V lookup: CDR1 MNHEY, CDR2 SVGAGI.